This T cell receptor (beta chain) originates from a study of shared clonotypes between healthy human individuals. At the level of the study: Aged 18 to 49, the donors were a couple of women and a few men.

Replicate sorted-subset PCRs were loaded with 150 to 250 ng DNA, approximately 31,000 T cell genomes. Profiling relied on immunoSEQ multiplex PCR, and the TCRdb table lists in-frame clones only, not all of them. Of more than 2 million clones in the sample, 85% to 95% were seen once. General study points: Generally, naive subsets came out with larger estimated richness than memory subsets. Incompleteness in sorted-subset sequencing, despite large depth, was shown by rarefaction.

Concerning this clone: Its antigen is not known.

The germline gives CDR1 GTSNPN, CDR2 SVGIG (reference sequence). This CDR3 contains 14 residues. This clonotype originated in a man aged 18 to 35 in good health. The rearrangement uses TRBV30 and TRBJ2-1; 10 bases fit TRBD2. Input material: naive CD4+ T cells sorted from blood. Regarding subset: CD45RA+ positively selected. The CDR3 spells CASTSGAYYNEQFF. CDR3 DNA: TGTGCGTCTACTAGCGGGGCGTACTACAATGAGCAGTTCTTC.